The entry below describes one T cell receptor beta chain. Its antigen is currently unknown. The PCR had 60 Vbeta and 13 Jbeta primers. The method was immunoSEQ multiplex PCR; TCRdb's version includes in-frame clones alone and lacks a portion of them. The sample records fewer than 150,000 clones, 80% being singletons. Nominally healthy donors were sampled, though unrecorded immune exposures were likely. The sample originates from a study of cytomegalovirus exposure and HLA in healthy donors. Trimming shortened V by 6 bases and J by 5 bases, and 17 bases separated the two germline ends. Germline V CDR1 and CDR2: MDHEN, SYDVKM. The CDR3 loop spans 15 amino acids. General study points: High sensitivity and specificity were reportedly achieved when the classifier diagnosed cytomegalovirus status. Altogether, about 160 TCR beta chains were recorded as cytomegalovirus-associated.

The chain joins TRBV28 to TRBJ1-5; TRBD1 might be the D (5 bases). The receptor's source is a man aged 50 to 60 in good health and CMV-seronegative. Sequenced sample: PBMCs. The DNA of the CDR3 is TGTGCCAGCAGCCCTCATCGGGGGAACGATCAGCCCCAGCATTTT. It yields the protein CASSPHRGNDQPQHF.